Listed below are T cell receptor beta chains from one sample, sequenced in a study of blood T cell repertoires in COVID-19. TCRdb's table, derived via immunoSEQ multiplex PCR, lists solely in-frame clones and lacks some. The sample contains 53,000 or so clones, roughly 85% of which appear only once. Sequencing used peripheral blood. The source is a man older than 75 with acute or convalescent COVID-19. CDR3s include the opening cysteine and the closing phenylalanine or tryptophan. A D gene is named only where the DNA matches it firmly. Some rows have no size entry. The others give once, few or many, or a class for an expanded clone.

>TRBJ1-5|NA|TRBV19|NA|17
TGTGCCAGCCAACCAGATCCTTACAGGGATAGCAATCAGCCCCAGCATTTT
CASQPDPYRDSNQPQHF
>TRBJ2-3|TRBD2|TRBV9|NA|17
TGTGCCAGCAGCGATCCGGGACTAGCGGGGGTTCTCGATACGCAGTATTTT
CASSDPGLAGVLDTQYF
>TRBJ2-5|TRBD2|TRBV7-9|once|15
TGTGCCAGCAGCTTAGTAGCGGGACCGCGTGAGACCCAGTACTTC
CASSLVAGPRETQYF
>TRBJ1-2|NA|TRBV19|NA|13
TGTGCCAGTAGTAACGGGGAAGGCTATGGCTACACCTTC
CASSNGEGYGYTF
>TRBJ2-3|TRBD2|TRBV3-1/TRBV3-2|NA|18
TGTGCCAGCAGCCAAGACCCCAGGCCGGGGGGGGGCACAGATACGCAGTATTTT
CASSQDPRPGGGTDTQYF
>TRBJ1-5|NA|TRBV7-2|NA|13
TGTGCCAGCAGCCCGGACGGAACAGGGCCCCAGCATTTT
CASSPDGTGPQHF
>TRBJ2-7|NA|TRBV27|NA|14
TGTGCCAGCAGCCGAGTAAATCCCCCCTACGAGCAGTACTTC
CASSRVNPPYEQYF
>TRBJ1-1|NA|TRBV6-5|NA|15
TGTGCCAGCAGTTCCAACAGGGTTATGAACACTGAAGCTTTCTTT
CASSSNRVMNTEAFF
>TRBJ2-1|NA|TRBV7-2|NA|15
TGTGCCAGCAGCTTAGTAGGGGGTTCCAACAATGAGCAGTTCTTC
CASSLVGGSNNEQFF
>TRBJ2-3|TRBD2|TRBV7-8|NA|15
TGTGCCAGCGGCCCCCCTAGCGGGGGGAGGGATACGCAGTATTTT
CASGPPSGGRDTQYF
>TRBJ2-5|TRBD1|TRBV6-5|NA|15
TGTGCCAGTACGAGGCCTGGGACAGGGAGAGAGACCCAGTACTTC
CASTRPGTGRETQYF
>TRBJ2-5|TRBD2|TRBV7-2|once|17
TGTGCCAGCAGCCCCGGTGGGGCGGGGGGGGCAGCAGAGACCCAGTACTTC
CASSPGGAGGAAETQYF
>TRBJ2-7|TRBD1|TRBV12-5|NA|15
TGTGCTAGTGGCTCCGCGGACAGGGGAATCCACGAGCAGTACTTC
CASGSADRGIHEQYF
>TRBJ1-1|TRBD1|TRBV11-3|NA|12
TGTGCCAGCAGCTCCCAGGGGGAGAGAGCTTTCTTT
CASSSQGERAFF
>TRBJ2-7|TRBD2|TRBV5-1|NA|13
TGCGCCAGCAGCTCGGGGGGAGGCTACGAGCAGTACTTC
CASSSGGGYEQYF
>TRBJ2-3|TRBD2|TRBV5-1|once|17
TGCGCCAGCAGCCGATCACTAGCGGGGGGTAACACAGATACGCAGTATTTT
CASSRSLAGGNTDTQYF
>TRBJ1-2|NA|TRBV7-9|NA|14
TGTGCCAGCGCCCCGACAGGATATAACTATGGCTACACCTTC
CASAPTGYNYGYTF
>TRBJ1-5|NA|TRBV19|NA|16
TGTGCCAGTAGTATCTTACCCTCATCGGGCAATCAGCCCCAGCATTTT
CASSILPSSGNQPQHF
>TRBJ1-6|TRBD1|TRBV7-8|NA|14
TGTGCCAGCAGCCTAGGACAGGGGCTTAAACCCCTCCACTTT
CASSLGQGLKPLHF
>TRBJ1-2|TRBD1|TRBV5-1|NA|16
TGCGCCAGCAGCAAAAGTCCGGGACAGGGAGACTATGGCTACACCTTC
CASSKSPGQGDYGYTF
>TRBJ2-1|TRBD1|TRBV3-1/TRBV3-2|NA|16
TGTGCCAGCAGCCAAGAGGTAGGACAGGGGTACAATGAGCAGTTCTTC
CASSQEVGQGYNEQFF
>TRBJ1-1|NA|TRBV6-5|NA|13
TGTGCCAGCAGTTACTCGAGGATCACTGAAGCTTTCTTT
CASSYSRITEAFF
>TRBJ1-5|TRBD1|TRBV5-1|NA|14
TGCGCCAGCAGCTCGACAGGGGGAAATCAGCCCCAGCATTTT
CASSSTGGNQPQHF
>TRBJ1-5|NA|TRBV6-5|NA|15
TGTGCCAGCAGTAAGACTCGGGGGGGCGATCAGCCCCAGCATTTT
CASSKTRGGDQPQHF
>TRBJ1-2|NA|TRBV6-5|NA|13
TGTGCCAGCAGTCCCCGGACAGTTTATGGCTACACCTTC
CASSPRTVYGYTF
>TRBJ1-4|TRBD1|TRBV11-2|NA|15
TGTGCCAGCAGCGTAGGGACAGCAACTAATGAAAAACTGTTTTTT
CASSVGTATNEKLFF
>TRBJ1-1|TRBD1|TRBV5-1|NA|14
TGCGCCAGCAGCCAGGGACAGGGGCAGACTGAAGCTTTCTTT
CASSQGQGQTEAFF
>TRBJ2-5|TRBD1|TRBV5-1|once|14
TGCGCCAGCAGCTTCCGGGACAGGGAGGAGACCCAGTACTTC
CASSFRDREETQYF
>TRBJ2-7|TRBD1|TRBV12-3/TRBV12-4|NA|13
TGTGCCAGCAGTAGCGGGACAGGGAGGGAGCAGTACTTC
CASSSGTGREQYF
>TRBJ2-7|TRBD2|TRBV5-1|few|17
TGCGCCAGCAGCTTGGAGGGTAGACTAGCGGGTCTCTACGAGCAGTACTTC
CASSLEGRLAGLYEQYF
>TRBJ1-3|NA|TRBV6-1|NA|16
TGTGCCAGCAGTGGGGATCTACAGGTCTCTGGAAACACCATATATTTT
CASSGDLQVSGNTIYF
>TRBJ1-5|TRBD1|TRBV2|NA|15
TGTGCCAGCAGGGCAAGGACAGGGGTTAATCAGCCCCAGCATTTT
CASRARTGVNQPQHF
>TRBJ2-1|NA|TRBV29-1|NA|12
TGCAGCTCGCGGGGGCTATACAATGAGCAGTTCTTC
CSSRGLYNEQFF
>TRBJ2-2|NA|TRBV6-5|NA|15
TGTGCCAGCAGCAAGACAGAGCCGAACACCGGGGAGCTGTTTTTT
CASSKTEPNTGELFF
>TRBJ2-1|NA|TRBV19|NA|14
TGTGCCAGTAGAAACCGTAGGCCGGAGGATGAGCAGTTCTTC
CASRNRRPEDEQFF
>TRBJ2-1|NA|TRBV5-1|NA|15
TGCGCCAGCAGCTTGGCAGGGCTTTCATCGGTTGAGCAGTTCTTC
CASSLAGLSSVEQFF
>TRBJ1-5|NA|TRBV5-8|few|15
TGTGCCAGCAGCTTGGGACAGCGAGTAGGTCAGCCCCAGCATTTT
CASSLGQRVGQPQHF
>TRBJ2-7|TRBD2|TRBV6-5|NA|14
TGTGCCAGCAGTTCGATGACTAGCGGGCGAGCTCAGTACTTC
CASSSMTSGRAQYF